The sequence of this T cell receptor beta chain was determined in a study of CD8 T cells in Susac syndrome. An amount of RNA that ranged from roughly 0.5 to 1 ug was reverse transcribed with random hexamers. TCRdb used MiXCR to reprocess the immunoSEQ multiplex PCR reads, holding one entry per CDR3 protein. This table has about 300,000 distinct CDR3 sequences, 85% appearing once. The T cells that were sequenced for TCR beta were CD8+ and CD4+ cells from blood. The CDR3 covers 13 residues. Germline CDR1 and CDR2: SEHNR and FQNEAQ (reference sequence). V lost 1 base and J lost 7, with 10 bases in between.

This sequence was found in a human donor with multiple sclerosis. Sample: CD8+ T cells from PBMCs. The V and J genes are TRBV7-9 and TRBJ1-2; TRBD1 is a possible D gene (6 bases). The CDR3 DNA reads as TGTGCCAGCAGCTTAGTTACAGGGCCTGGCTACACCTTC. Protein: CASSLVTGPGYTF.